This T cell receptor (beta chain) derives from a study of blood T cell repertoires in COVID-19. The overall study: Samples of COVID-19 (acute and convalescent) were obtained from the United States, Italy and Spain. PBMCs, B-cell-depleted T cells, or T cells were the source of the cDNA or gDNA that made up the material.

Measured with immunoSEQ multiplex PCR; TCRdb has only the in-frame clones, and not every one. The sample includes 220,000 or so clones, roughly 86% seen only once; the top ten take roughly 10%. CDR3 length: 14 amino acids. The V gene lost 1 base and the J gene lost 6 bases, with 12 bases spanning the gap. Germline lookup yields CDR1 LNHNV and CDR2 YYDKDF (reference sequence). Patients at the Seattle site were enrolled during active infection and followed longitudinally. This clonotype originated in a woman in her 50s with COVID-19, enrolled during active disease. The chain couples TRBV15 to TRBJ1-1; possible D gene TRBD1, 5 bases. Material for sequencing was peripheral blood. In DNA form, the CDR3 reads TGTGCCACCAGCAGAGTTCAGGGTAGGGCTGAAGCTTTCTTT. Amino acid sequence: CATSRVQGRAEAFF.